These 28 T cell receptor beta chains share one sample of origin, sequenced in a study of cytomegalovirus exposure and HLA in healthy donors. PCR employed 60 Vbeta and 13 Jbeta primers. Clones were read by immunoSEQ multiplex PCR, and TCRdb kept only the in-frame ones, dropping some. The table shows around 60,000 clones, with 75% occurring only once. The sample was PBMCs. The receptors come from a woman between 40 and 55 years old in good health and CMV-seropositive.

This clone was recorded a few times. The chain combines TRBV9 with TRBJ2-1; 9 bases agree with TRBD2. From germline, CDR1 is SGDLS and CDR2 YYNGEE. The J segment lost 9 bases and the V segment lost 3 bases, leaving 13 bases of the junction unmatched. This CDR3 is 16 amino acids long. CDR3 coding DNA: TGTGCCAGCAGCGCCAGGGGGACTAGCTTTTCAGGTGAGCAGTTCTTC. It is translated as CASSARGTSFSGEQFF.

The chain links TRBV11-2 to TRBJ2-4; 10 bases are a match to TRBD2. The V and J ends lost 5 bases and 2 bases, in that order; junction bases with no gene match: 6. The CDR3 loop spans 16 amino acids. Germline CDR1 SGHAT, CDR2 FQNNGV. The CDR3, as DNA: TGTGCCAGCAGCCCTGTAGCGGGGGGACCCAAAAACATTCAGTACTTC. This encodes CASSPVAGGPKNIQYF.

As DNA, the CDR3 is TGTGCCAGCAGCTCGCCGGGACTGAGTATGGAGACCCAGTACTTC. Its protein product is CASSSPGLSMETQYF. This chain links TRBV7-2 with TRBJ2-5, with a weak D call TRBD2 (6 bases). The ends were cut back, 4 bases at V and 5 bases at J, with 17 bases in the middle. Germline V CDR1 and CDR2: SGHTA, FQGNSA. The CDR3 length is 15 residues.

The chain recombines TRBV2 with TRBJ2-3, with 8 bases lining up with TRBD1. V dropped 10 bases and J dropped 4; count of bases not matched to a gene: 4. CDR3 length: 12 residues. Germline CDR1 is SNHLY and CDR2 is FYNNEI. Here the CDR3 reads CAIGQGPDTQYF. CDR3 nucleotides: TGTGCCATAGGACAGGGACCAGATACGCAGTATTTT.

V usage is TRBV9 and J usage is TRBJ1-5; D not resolved. V lost 4 bases to trimming and J lost 7 bases, with 12 bases between them. From germline, CDR1 is SGDLS and CDR2 YYNGEE. The CDR3 consists of 13 residues. The chain's CDR3 is CASSLSGLQPQHF. DNA for the CDR3: TGTGCCAGCAGCCTCTCGGGTCTCCAGCCCCAGCATTTT.

This clone was recorded a few times. The chain employs TRBV6-1 and TRBJ1-5, with D perhaps TRBD1 (5 bases). There are 13 residues in the CDR3. Germline V gene data show CDR1 as MNHNS and CDR2 as SASEGT. The ends were cut back, 7 bases at V and 5 bases at J, with 12 bases in the middle. This CDR3 reads CASMGGRDQPQHF. The DNA for the CDR3 is TGTGCCAGCATGGGGGGGAGGGATCAGCCCCAGCATTTT.

This chain uses TRBV4-2 with TRBJ1-1; perhaps TRBD1 as D (5 bases). The V gene's germline CDR1 is LGHNA and CDR2 YNFKEQ. CDR3 length equals 13 residues. V gave up 0 bases and J gave up 6 bases, with 8 bases separating them. The CDR3 is CASSQDWGAEAFF. In DNA form, the CDR3 reads TGTGCCAGCAGCCAAGATTGGGGCGCTGAAGCTTTCTTT.

This chain uses TRBV5-8 with TRBJ1-5, with D tentatively TRBD1 (5 bases). Trimming removed 4 bases from V and 3 bases from J, with 11 bases in between. The CDR3 is 14 amino acids. CDR1 is SGHTS, CDR2 YDEGEE, per germline. The CDR3 bases are TGTGCCAGCAGCCCCGACAGCTACAATCAGCCCCAGCATTTT. Amino acid sequence: CASSPDSYNQPQHF.

The chain is built from TRBV30 and TRBJ1-6; TRBD1 matches at 9 bases. CDR3 length equals 15 residues. The V and J ends lost 2 bases and 14 bases, in that order; junction bases with no gene match: 13. Germline values: CDR1 GTSNPN, CDR2 SVGIG (reference sequence). CDR3 residues: CAWSSSGQGLITLHF. CDR3 coding DNA: TGTGCCTGGAGTTCATCCGGACAGGGGCTCATAACCCTCCACTTT.

This clone has just a few counts. The chain is built from TRBV14 and TRBJ1-4; perhaps TRBD1 as D (5 bases). Trimming left V 1 base short and J 6 bases short, with 18 bases between. CDR3 length: 17 residues. Germline V CDR1 and CDR2: SGHDN, FVKESK. As DNA, the CDR3 is TGTGCCAGCAGCCAAGCCCGGGGGGGGATTGGGGATGAAAAACTGTTTTTT. This sequence encodes CASSQARGGIGDEKLFF.

V is TRBV9 and J is TRBJ2-6; tentatively, D is TRBD1 (6 bases). V shed 5 bases and J shed 3 bases, with 15 bases lying between them. CDR3 size: 16 residues. Germline V gene sequence: CDR1 SGDLS, CDR2 YYNGEE. The CDR3 region has the DNA TGTGCCAGCAGTAAAATTCAGGGGAGTGGGGCCAACGTCCTGACTTTC. Its protein product is CASSKIQGSGANVLTF.

The chain is built from TRBV27 and TRBJ1-2, with TRBD1 as a possible D gene (6 bases). CDR3 size: 14 residues. Trimming stripped 5 bases from V and 3 bases from J, with 13 bases between. In germline, CDR1 is MNHEY, CDR2 SMNVEV (reference sequence). CDR3 region: CASSRGGADYGYTF. The CDR3 coding sequence is TGTGCCAGCAGTAGGGGGGGAGCAGACTATGGCTACACCTTC.

The CDR3, as DNA: TGTGCCAGCAGTGAAAGGAGTAGCGGGGGGGTATCCTACGAGCAGTACTTC. Protein: CASSERSSGGVSYEQYF. V usage is TRBV6-1 and J usage is TRBJ2-7, with 11 bases lining up with TRBD2. V trimming: 2 bases; J trimming: 1 base; junction bases outside the gene matches: 7. CDR3 length: 17 residues. The germline CDR1 and CDR2 sequences are MNHNS and SASEGT.

The sample holds one count of this clone. J is TRBJ2-3 and V is TRBV5-6; 9 bases map to TRBD1. The CDR3 spans 16 residues. V shed 4 bases and J 4 bases; nucleotides not matched to a gene: 10. From germline, CDR1 is SGHDT and CDR2 YYEEEE. The CDR3 coding sequence is TGTGCCAGCAGCCGTTTACCGGGACAGGGACCAGATACGCAGTATTTT. As protein: CASSRLPGQGPDTQYF.

The sample holds a few counts of this clone. This rearrangement joins TRBV6-5 to TRBJ2-1, with 8 bases matching TRBD1. V shed 0 bases, J shed 8 bases, and the junction held 6 bases outside the gene matches. This CDR3 spans 15 amino acids. Germline CDR1 and CDR2: MNHEY and SVGAGI. CDR3 in amino acids: CASSYSPGQGHEQFF. CDR3 coding DNA: TGTGCCAGCAGTTACTCCCCTGGACAGGGCCATGAGCAGTTCTTC.

V is TRBV2 and J is TRBJ2-1; the match to TRBD2 covers 13 bases. The CDR3 extends over 18 amino acids. CDR1 SNHLY and CDR2 FYNNEI come from the germline V gene. Trimming at V came to 5 bases and at J to 0 bases, leaving 7 bases not matched to a gene. CDR3 sequence reads: CASSLTGTSGDSYNEQFF. The CDR3 DNA reads as TGTGCCAGCAGTTTGACCGGGACTAGCGGGGACTCCTACAATGAGCAGTTCTTC.

Only one count was recorded for this clone. The chain has TRBV11-2 and TRBJ1-1; 7 bases are a match to TRBD1. Germline CDR1 reads SGHAT; CDR2 reads FQNNGV. The CDR3 has 14 residues. V lost 4 bases, J lost 2 bases, and 4 bases stayed unmatched. CDR3 loop: CASSYGTANTEAFF. The CDR3 coding sequence is TGTGCCAGCAGCTACGGGACAGCTAACACTGAAGCTTTCTTT.

CDR3 sequence: CASSSTGVSGNTIYF. The CDR3 bases are TGTGCCAGCAGCTCCACAGGGGTATCTGGAAACACCATATATTTT. V and J are TRBV11-2 and TRBJ1-3, with 7 bases matching TRBD1. The length of the CDR3 is 15 residues. Germline-derived CDR1 and CDR2 are SGHAT and FQNNGV. Losses at the gene ends were 4 bases for V and 1 base for J; bases not matched to a gene: 4.

The chain joins TRBV30 to TRBJ1-5, with D unclear. This CDR3 has 13 amino acids. V shed 2 bases and J shed 4 bases, with 9 bases lying between them. Germline CDR1 and CDR2: GTSNPN and SVGIG (reference sequence). The CDR3 DNA sequence: TGTGCCTGGAGTAGGCCAGGTAATCAGCCCCAGCATTTT. Its protein product is CAWSRPGNQPQHF.

The CDR3 bases are TGCGCCAGCAGCCGGCGGGCCTACAATGAGCAGTTCTTC. Residues: CASSRRAYNEQFF. V gene TRBV4-3 combines with J gene TRBJ2-1; weak D call: TRBD2 (5 bases). The ends were cut back, 4 bases at V and 2 bases at J, with 6 bases in the middle. The CDR3 contains 13 residues. Looked up from germline, CDR1 is LGHNA and CDR2 is YSLEER.

This clone was picked up a small number of times. The chain employs TRBV6-5 and TRBJ1-1; D unclear. This CDR3 region has 14 residues. The V and J ends lost 2 bases and 10 bases respectively, with 17 bases between them. CDR1 is MNHEY and CDR2 is SVGAGI in the germline V gene. The DNA for the CDR3 is TGTGCCAGCAGTTACGGGCGGGGTCTCCTCCGAGCTTTCTTT. Its protein is CASSYGRGLLRAFF.

This chain joins TRBV6-1 and TRBJ2-1; 9 bases are a match to TRBD2. Germline V CDR1 and CDR2: MNHNS, SASEGT. This CDR3 spans 14 amino acids. V was pared by 3 bases and J by 8 bases, with 5 bases of the junction left unmatched. The CDR3 protein is CASSDGGGAYEQFF. The CDR3 DNA is TGTGCCAGCAGTGACGGCGGGGGGGCCTATGAGCAGTTCTTC.

This chain links TRBV4-3 with TRBJ2-7; 7 nucleotides agree with TRBD1. Germline lookup yields CDR1 LGHNA and CDR2 YSLEER. There are 16 residues in the CDR3. V lost 0 bases to trimming and J lost 0 bases; unmatched junction nucleotides: 5. Here the CDR3 reads CASSQDSQGSSYEQYF. The CDR3 DNA is TGCGCCAGCAGCCAAGATTCACAGGGGAGCTCCTACGAGCAGTACTTC.

The chain is built from TRBV5-1 and TRBJ2-3; 11 bases agree with TRBD2. The V and J ends lost 4 bases and 1 base, in that order; junction bases with no gene match: 8. Per the germline V gene, CDR1 is SGHRS and CDR2 is YFSETQ. The CDR3 totals 17 residues. In nucleotides, the CDR3 is TGCGCCAGCAGCACCGGACTAGCGGGCCGACGCACAGATACGCAGTATTTT. Translation gives CASSTGLAGRRTDTQYF.

This clone has a handful of counts. V gene TRBV29-1 combines with J gene TRBJ2-6, with D possibly matching TRBD1 (5 bases). The CDR3 is 16 amino acids. Germline CDR1 reads SQVTM; CDR2 reads ANQGSEA. The ends were cut back, 6 bases at V and 0 bases at J, with 15 bases in the middle. CDR3 coding DNA: TGCAGCGTCCAGGGATCCCAGGACTCTGGGGCCAACGTCCTGACTTTC. Its protein product is CSVQGSQDSGANVLTF.

The genes are TRBV29-1 and TRBJ1-3; 8 bases are a match to TRBD1. Germline V gene lookup returns CDR1 SQVTM and CDR2 ANQGSEA. The CDR3 has 15 residues. Losses at the gene ends were 6 bases for V and 0 bases for J; bases not matched to a gene: 7. This chain's CDR3 is CSVKTGAISGNTIYF. The CDR3 nucleotides read TGCAGCGTAAAGACAGGGGCCATCTCTGGAAACACCATATATTTT.

The rearrangement uses TRBV5-4 and TRBJ1-2, with a tentative D call TRBD1 (5 bases). V lost 3 bases and J lost 10, with 19 bases in between. The CDR3 is 14 residues long. Germline CDR1 reads SGHNT; CDR2 reads YYREEE (reference sequence). CDR3 protein: CASSWRGRGEDYTF. The CDR3 bases are TGTGCCAGCAGCTGGCGAGGGAGGGGCGAGGACTACACCTTC. Combining the CDR3 with reference TRBV5-4 and TRBJ1-2 gives the whole variable domain ETGVTQSPTHLIKTRGQQVTLRCSSQSGHNTVSWYQQALGQGPQFIFQYYREEENGRGNFPPRFSGLQFPNYSSELNVNALELDDSALYLCASSWRGRGEDYTFGSGTRLTVV.

Remarks on this clone: Germline is not matched at one junction end, which may reflect a read error. V is TRBV4-1 and J is TRBJ1-4; D not resolved. The CDR3 is 14 residues long. CDR1 is MGHRA, CDR2 YSYEKL, per germline. In DNA, the CDR3 is TGCGCCAGCGGGGAGGAGGTAACTTATGAAAAACTGTTTTTT. Amino acids: CASGEEVTYEKLFF.